This T cell receptor (beta chain) was obtained from a study of cytomegalovirus exposure and HLA in healthy donors. Overall study results and limits: Further analysis was carried out later, and it showed several of the most significant clusters appearing linked to common viral pathogens.

V was pared by 3 bases and J by 5 bases, with 10 bases between. The CDR3 length is 13 residues. Germline V lookup: CDR1 ENHRY, CDR2 SYGVKD. PCR involved 60 Vbeta and 13 Jbeta primers. The protocol was immunoSEQ multiplex PCR, while the TCRdb copy is restricted to in-frame clones and leaves out a portion. The sample lists around 200,000 clones; about three quarters were seen once. A note on this clone: Antigen unknown.

The V gene is TRBV10-3, the J gene TRBJ1-1; D perhaps matches TRBD1 (6 bases). Source material: PBMCs. The sequence came from a woman in her sixties or seventies in good health and CMV-seropositive. CDR3: CAISEQGGTEAFF. As DNA, the CDR3 is TGTGCCATCAGTGAACAAGGGGGAACTGAAGCTTTCTTT.